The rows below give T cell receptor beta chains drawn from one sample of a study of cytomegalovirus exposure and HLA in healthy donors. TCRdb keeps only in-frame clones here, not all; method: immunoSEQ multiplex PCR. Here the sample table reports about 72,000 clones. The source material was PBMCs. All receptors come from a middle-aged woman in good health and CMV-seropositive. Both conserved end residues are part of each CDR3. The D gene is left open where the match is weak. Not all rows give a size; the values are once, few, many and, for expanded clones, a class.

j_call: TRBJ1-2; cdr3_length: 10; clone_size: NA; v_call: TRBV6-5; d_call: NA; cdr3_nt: TGTGCCAGCAGTCTGGGGGAGGACACCTTC; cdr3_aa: CASSLGEDTF
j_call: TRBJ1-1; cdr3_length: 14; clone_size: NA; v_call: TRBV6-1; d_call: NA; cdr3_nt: TGTGCCAGCAGTGAAGGGGGGGAGTCCACTGAAGCTTTCTTT; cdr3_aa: CASSEGGESTEAFF
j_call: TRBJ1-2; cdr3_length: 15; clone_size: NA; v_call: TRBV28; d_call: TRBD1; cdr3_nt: TGTGCCAGCAGTCTCCTAGGACAGGGGGGGTATGGCTACACCTTC; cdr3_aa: CASSLLGQGGYGYTF
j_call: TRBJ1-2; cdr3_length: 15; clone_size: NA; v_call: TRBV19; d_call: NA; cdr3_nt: TGTGCCAGTAGTAGAGACAGCGGGACTAACTATGGCTACACCTTC; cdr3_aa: CASSRDSGTNYGYTF
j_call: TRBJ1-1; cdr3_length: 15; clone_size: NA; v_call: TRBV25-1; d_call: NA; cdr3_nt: TGTGCCAGCAGCGAGGGGGGGCCTTCGAACACTGAAGCTTTCTTT; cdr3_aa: CASSEGGPSNTEAFF
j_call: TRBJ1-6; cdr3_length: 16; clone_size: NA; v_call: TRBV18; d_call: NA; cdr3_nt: TGTGCCAGCTCCCCCACGCAGGGCTCCTATAATTCACCCCTCCACTTT; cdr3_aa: CASSPTQGSYNSPLHF
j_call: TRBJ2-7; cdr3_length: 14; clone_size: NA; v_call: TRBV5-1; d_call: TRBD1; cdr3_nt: TGCGCCAGCAGCCAGGACAGGGGGGGATACGAGCAGTACTTC; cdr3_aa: CASSQDRGGYEQYF
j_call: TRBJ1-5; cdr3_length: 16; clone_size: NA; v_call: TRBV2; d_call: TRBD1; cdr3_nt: TGTGCCAGCAGTTATAGACAGGGGTTTACGGGTCAGCCCCAGCATTTT; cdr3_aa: CASSYRQGFTGQPQHF
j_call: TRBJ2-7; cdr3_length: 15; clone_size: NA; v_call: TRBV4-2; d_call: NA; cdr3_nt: TGTGCCAGCAGCCAAGGGGTTGGGGAAGGGGACGAGCAGTACTTC; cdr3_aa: CASSQGVGEGDEQYF
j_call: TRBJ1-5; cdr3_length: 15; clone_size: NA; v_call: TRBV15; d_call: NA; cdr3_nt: TGTGCCACCAGCAGAGATCGACAGGGCAATCAGCCCCAGCATTTT; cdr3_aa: CATSRDRQGNQPQHF
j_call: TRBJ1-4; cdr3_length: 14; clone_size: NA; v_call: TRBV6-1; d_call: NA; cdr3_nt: TGTGCCAGCAGTGAGGGGCCAATAGGGGAAAAACTGTTTTTT; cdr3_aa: CASSEGPIGEKLFF
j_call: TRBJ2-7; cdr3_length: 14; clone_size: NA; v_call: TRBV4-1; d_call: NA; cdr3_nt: TGCGCCAGCAGCTACGGGTTTTCCTCCTACGAGCAGTACTTC; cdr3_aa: CASSYGFSSYEQYF
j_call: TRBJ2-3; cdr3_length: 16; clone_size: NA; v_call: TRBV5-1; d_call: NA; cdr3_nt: TGCGCCAGCAGCTTGGGGATAGACAGTAGCACAGATACGCAGTATTTT; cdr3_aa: CASSLGIDSSTDTQYF
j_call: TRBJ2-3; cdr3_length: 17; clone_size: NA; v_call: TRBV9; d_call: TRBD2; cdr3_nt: TGTGCCAGCAGCGTAGGCCCGGCTAGCGGGGGGGCAGATACGCAGTATTTT; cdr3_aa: CASSVGPASGGADTQYF
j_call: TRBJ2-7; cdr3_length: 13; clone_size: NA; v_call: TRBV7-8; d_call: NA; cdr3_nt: TGTGCCAGCAGCCGCCTTAGCTCCTACGAGCAGTACTTC; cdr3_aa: CASSRLSSYEQYF
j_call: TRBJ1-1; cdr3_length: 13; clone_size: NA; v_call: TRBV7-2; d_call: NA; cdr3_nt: TGTGCCAGCAGAAGGAGAGGGAATACTGAAGCTTTCTTT; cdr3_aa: CASRRRGNTEAFF
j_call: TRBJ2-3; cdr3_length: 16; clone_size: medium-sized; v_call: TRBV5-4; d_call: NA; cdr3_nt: TGTGCCAGCAGCTTGGCCCAGCGAGCAAGCACAGATACGCAGTATTTT; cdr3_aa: CASSLAQRASTDTQYF
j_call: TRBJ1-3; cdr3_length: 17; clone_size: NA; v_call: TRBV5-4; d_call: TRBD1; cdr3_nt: TGTGCCAGCAGCGCCGGGACAGGGGGGGGAGCTGGAAACACCATATATTTT; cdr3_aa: CASSAGTGGGAGNTIYF
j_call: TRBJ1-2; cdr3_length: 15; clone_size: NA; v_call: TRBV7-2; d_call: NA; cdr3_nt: TGTGCCAGCAGCTTACAGGGGATTGCTAACTATGGCTACACCTTC; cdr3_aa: CASSLQGIANYGYTF
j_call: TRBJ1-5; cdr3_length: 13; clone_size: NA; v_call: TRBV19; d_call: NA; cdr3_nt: TGTGCCGGAGGGGGAGGGGGTGACCAGCCCCAGCATTTT; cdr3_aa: CAGGGGGDQPQHF
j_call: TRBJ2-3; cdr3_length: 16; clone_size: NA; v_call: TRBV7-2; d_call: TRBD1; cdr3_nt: TGTGCCAGCAGCTTCCTGGACAGGGTGGGGGCAGATACGCAGTATTTT; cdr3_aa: CASSFLDRVGADTQYF
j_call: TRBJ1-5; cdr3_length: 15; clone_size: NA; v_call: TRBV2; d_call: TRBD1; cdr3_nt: TGTGCCAGCAGTGGATCAGGGGGCCGCGATCAGCCCCAGCATTTT; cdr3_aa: CASSGSGGRDQPQHF
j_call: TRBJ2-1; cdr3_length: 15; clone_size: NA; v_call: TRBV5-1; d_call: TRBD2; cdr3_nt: TGCGCCAGCAGCTTTGGGGGAGGGGCCTACAATGAGCAGTTCTTC; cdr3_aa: CASSFGGGAYNEQFF
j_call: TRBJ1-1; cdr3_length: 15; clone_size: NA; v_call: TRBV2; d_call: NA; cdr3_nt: TGTGCCAGCAGTGAAAGGGCGGGACGGAACACTGAAGCTTTCTTT; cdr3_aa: CASSERAGRNTEAFF
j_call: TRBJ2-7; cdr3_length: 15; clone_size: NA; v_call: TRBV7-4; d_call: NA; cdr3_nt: TGTGCCAGCAGCGCCGAGGGGGGGCCCGCCTACGAGCAGTACTTC; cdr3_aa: CASSAEGGPAYEQYF
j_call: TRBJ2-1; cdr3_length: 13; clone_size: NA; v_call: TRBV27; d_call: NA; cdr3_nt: TGTGCCAGCAGTTCACTCGTCCAGGGTGAGCAGTTCTTC; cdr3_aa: CASSSLVQGEQFF
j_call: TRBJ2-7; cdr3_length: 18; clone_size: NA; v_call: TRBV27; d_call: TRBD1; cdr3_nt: TGTGCCAGCAGTCTCCTACCCCGGACAGGGGGCCCTCTCTACGAGCAGTACTTC; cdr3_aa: CASSLLPRTGGPLYEQYF
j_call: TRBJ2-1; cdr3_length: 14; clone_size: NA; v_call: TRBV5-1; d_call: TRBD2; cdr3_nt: TGCGCCAGCAGCGGGACTAGCGGGGGCTTGGGGCAGTTCTTC; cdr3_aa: CASSGTSGGLGQFF
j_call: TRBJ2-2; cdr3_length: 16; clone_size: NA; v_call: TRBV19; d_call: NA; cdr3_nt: TGTGCCAGTAGTATCCTGCAGGGTAACCCCAGCGGGGAGCTGTTTTTT; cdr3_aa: CASSILQGNPSGELFF